The TCR beta chain described here comes from a study of blood T cell repertoires in COVID-19. Only in-frame clones appear in the TCRdb table, and some are missing; sequencing was by immunoSEQ multiplex PCR. The sample lists 240,000 or so clones, 88% seen once, with 0.9% to 1% in the top ten. The source of this sequence is a middle-aged woman who had recovered from COVID-19. Sequenced material: peripheral blood.

The CDR3 DNA follows: TGCGCCAGCAGCCAAGCCAGCGGGAGGGGGTCCTACGAGCAGTACTTC. It specifies CASSQASGRGSYEQYF. This chain connects TRBV4-1 to TRBJ2-7, with 10 bases lining up with TRBD2. The V segment lost 1 base and the J segment 1 base; nucleotides outside the gene matches: 4. CDR3 length: 16 amino acids. Per germline, CDR1 MGHRA and CDR2 YSYEKL.